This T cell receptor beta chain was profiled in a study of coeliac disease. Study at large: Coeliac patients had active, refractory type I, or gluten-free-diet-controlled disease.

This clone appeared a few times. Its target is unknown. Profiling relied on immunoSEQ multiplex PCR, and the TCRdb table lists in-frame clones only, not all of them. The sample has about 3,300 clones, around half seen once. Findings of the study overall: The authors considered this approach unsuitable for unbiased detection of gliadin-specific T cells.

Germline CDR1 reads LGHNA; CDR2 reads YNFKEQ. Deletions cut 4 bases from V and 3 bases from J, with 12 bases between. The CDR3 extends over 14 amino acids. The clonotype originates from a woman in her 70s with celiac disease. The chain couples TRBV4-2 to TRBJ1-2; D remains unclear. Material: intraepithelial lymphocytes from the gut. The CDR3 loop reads CASSLDFGDYGYTF. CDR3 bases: TGTGCCAGCAGCCTCGACTTCGGTGACTATGGCTACACCTTC.